These 2 T cell receptor beta chains were all obtained from the same sample, sequenced in a study of blood T cell repertoires in COVID-19. Assay: immunoSEQ multiplex PCR; the TCRdb copy retains only in-frame clones and omits some. The sample carries 250,000 to 300,000 clones, 80% to 95% recorded once. The sample was PBMCs or T cells enriched from blood (not recorded which). These receptors were obtained from a woman aged 25 to 39 who had recovered from COVID-19.

The chain has TRBV28 and TRBJ1-2, with TRBD1 matching 7 bases. CDR1 and CDR2 from the germline V gene are MDHEN and SYDVKM. The CDR3 spans 11 residues. J gave up 8 bases and V 11 bases, and 8 bases lay outside the gene matches. The chain's CDR3 is CAGRQGQGYTF. DNA of the CDR3: TGTGCCGGGAGACAGGGTCAAGGCTACACCTTC.

The J gene is TRBJ2-1, the V gene TRBV11-2; maybe TRBD2 (6 bases). With 5 bases removed from V and 8 bases from J, the gap between germline ends came to 19 bases. There are 15 residues in the CDR3. CDR1 and CDR2 (germline): SGHAT, FQNNGV. CDR3 residues: CASSRGETRRDEQFF. The CDR3 DNA is TGTGCCAGCAGCAGAGGGGAGACTAGAAGGGATGAGCAGTTCTTC.